The 20 T cell receptor beta chains below all came from one sample that was sequenced in a study of blood T cell repertoires in COVID-19. Repertoires were generated with immunoSEQ multiplex PCR, while TCRdb's copy carries only in-frame clones and drops some. This table holds roughly 250,000 clones, approximately 79% found once. Specimen: peripheral blood. The receptors originated from a woman of 80 years or more with active or convalescent COVID-19.

This chain joins TRBV9 and TRBJ1-1; TRBD1 agrees at 8 bases. The CDR3 covers 16 residues. Germline V CDR1 and CDR2: SGDLS, YYNGEE. V shed 0 bases and J 1 base; nucleotides not matched to a gene: 5. The CDR3 DNA sequence: TGTGCCAGCAGCGTAGACCAGGGGGCAAGGAACACTGAAGCTTTCTTT. It yields the protein CASSVDQGARNTEAFF.

The V gene is TRBV18, the J gene TRBJ1-2; 8 bases fit TRBD1. The V and J ends lost 2 bases and 5 bases, in that order; junction bases with no gene match: 4. This CDR3 spans 14 amino acids. Germline CDR1 is KGHSH and CDR2 is LQKENI. CDR3 coding DNA: TGTGCCAGCTCACCAGACGGACAGGGATATGGCTACACCTTC. Residues: CASSPDGQGYGYTF.

The chain couples TRBV11-2 to TRBJ1-1; D gene ambiguous. The CDR3 loop spans 14 amino acids. V dropped 1 base and J dropped 4 bases, with 10 bases sitting between them. Germline V gene lookup returns CDR1 SGHAT and CDR2 FQNNGV. CDR3 amino acids: CASSLGQRSTEAFF. The CDR3 nucleotides read TGTGCCAGCAGCTTAGGTCAGAGGAGCACTGAAGCTTTCTTT.

The chain employs TRBV15 and TRBJ1-3, with D perhaps TRBD1 (5 bases). V shed 0 bases and J shed 0 bases, with 12 bases lying between them. Germline V CDR1 and CDR2: LNHNV, YYDKDF (reference sequence). The CDR3 spans 17 residues. CDR3 amino acids: CATSRDRQGLSGNTIYF. DNA of the CDR3: TGTGCCACCAGCAGAGATCGGCAGGGACTCTCTGGAAACACCATATATTTT. Full variable domain (outside the CDR3, taken from reference TRBV15 and TRBJ1-3): DAMVIQNPRYQVTQFGKPVTLSCSQTLNHNVMYWYQQKSSQAPKLLFHYYDKDFNNEADTPDNFQSRRPNTSFCFLDIRSPGLGDTAMYLCATSRDRQGLSGNTIYFGEGSWLTVV.

The chain employs TRBV9 and TRBJ2-3, with 9 bases that match TRBD1. The germline V gene has CDR1 SGDLS and CDR2 YYNGEE. CDR3 length: 16 residues. V shed 3 bases and J 1 base; nucleotides not matched to a gene: 6. The CDR3 sequence: CASSAQGALGTDTQYF. Here the CDR3 DNA reads TGTGCCAGCAGCGCACAGGGGGCTTTAGGCACAGATACGCAGTATTTT.

V usage is TRBV19 and J usage is TRBJ1-1; a weak D match, TRBD1 (5 bases). V lost 5 bases to trimming and J lost 0 bases, with 7 bases between them. The CDR3 sequence is 13 residues long. Germline loops: CDR1 LNHDA, CDR2 SQIVND (reference sequence). CDR3 amino acids: CASSDRLNTEAFF. The CDR3 bases are TGTGCCAGTAGTGACAGACTGAACACTGAAGCTTTCTTT. Combining the CDR3 with reference TRBV19 and TRBJ1-1 gives the whole variable domain DGGITQSPKYLFRKEGQNVTLSCEQNLNHDAMYWYRQDPGQGLRLIYYSQIVNDFQKGDIAEGYSVSREKKESFPLTVTSAQKNPTAFYLCASSDRLNTEAFFGQGTRLTVV.

This chain links TRBV2 with TRBJ2-1; D is perhaps TRBD1 (5 bases). CDR1 SNHLY and CDR2 FYNNEI come from the germline V gene. V was cut by 4 bases and J by 1 base, with 8 bases left in between. The CDR3 totals 14 residues. The CDR3, as DNA: TGTGCCAGCAGTGGGGGCCGGTCCTACAATGAGCAGTTCTTC. Translating it yields CASSGGRSYNEQFF.

The chain carries TRBV6-5 and TRBJ1-2; TRBD1 matches at 7 bases. V shed 0 bases and J 8 bases; nucleotides not matched to a gene: 12. The V gene's germline CDR1 is MNHEY and CDR2 SVGAGI. The CDR3 extends over 16 amino acids. The CDR3 sequence is CASSYSGYRGSGGYTF. CDR3 nucleotide sequence: TGTGCCAGCAGTTACTCCGGGTACAGGGGATCAGGAGGCTACACCTTC.

A note on this clone: A much bigger clone sits one base away, suggesting this may be a read error. Different DNA sequences within this sample yield the same CDR3. CDR3 nucleotide sequence: TGTGCCAGCAGTTTCGGGTCGGGGGGGGGCTACACCTTC. Encoded protein: CASSFGSGGGYTF. The rearrangement links TRBV12-3 or TRBV12-4 to TRBJ1-2; tentatively, D is TRBD1 (5 bases). The V end was cut by 3 bases, the J end by 8 bases, with 13 bases between. The CDR3 totals 13 residues.

This chain links TRBV29-1 with TRBJ1-4; 12 bases match TRBD1. Germline V lookup: CDR1 SQVTM, CDR2 ANQGSEA. V gave up 7 bases and J gave up 3 bases; unmatched junction bases: 9. This CDR3 comprises 16 residues. The CDR3: CSATGTGGSSNEKLFF. In DNA, the CDR3 is TGCAGCGCCACCGGGACAGGGGGCTCGTCTAATGAAAAACTGTTTTTT.

The chain couples TRBV2 to TRBJ1-4; no firm D call. V shed 2 bases and J shed 7 bases, with 14 bases lying between them. CDR3 length equals 15 residues. Germline CDR1 SNHLY, CDR2 FYNNEI. The CDR3, as DNA: TGTGCCAGCAGTGAATTTTCCGGGGAGGGTGAAAAACTGTTTTTT. This encodes CASSEFSGEGEKLFF.

The chain links TRBV29-1 to TRBJ2-7; 9 bases fit TRBD2. The V gene end was trimmed by 6 bases and the J gene end by 3 bases; junction bases not matched to a gene: 6. Germline CDR1 and CDR2: SQVTM and ANQGSEA. The CDR3 consists of 13 residues. CDR3 coding DNA: TGCAGCGTGGGCCTAGCGGGGCGCTACGAGCAGTACTTC. Protein product: CSVGLAGRYEQYF.

The V gene is TRBV24-1, the J gene TRBJ2-5; tentatively, D is TRBD2 (6 bases). The CDR3 is 15 amino acids. The V gene lost 4 bases and the J gene lost 0 bases, with 11 bases spanning the gap. Germline CDR1 reads KGHDR; CDR2 reads SFDVKD. CDR3 sequence: CATSDTREDQETQYF. DNA for the CDR3: TGTGCCACCAGTGACACTAGGGAGGACCAAGAGACCCAGTACTTC.

The chain uses TRBV15 and TRBJ2-1; D not resolved. From germline, CDR1 is LNHNV and CDR2 YYDKDF (reference sequence). The ends were cut back, 1 base at V and 0 bases at J, with 10 bases in the middle. The CDR3 has 16 residues. The CDR3 protein is CATSRATVSSYNEQFF. In DNA, the CDR3 is TGTGCCACCAGCAGAGCTACCGTGAGCTCCTACAATGAGCAGTTCTTC.

The CDR3 DNA sequence: TGTGCCAGCAGCCCCGGTCGATCCCTTGGTGAAAAACTGTTTTTT. Translating it yields CASSPGRSLGEKLFF. V gene TRBV11-3 combines with J gene TRBJ1-4; D is undetermined. The CDR3 sequence is 15 residues long. Germline CDR1 is SGHNT and CDR2 is YENEEA. V lost 5 bases and J 7 bases, leaving 17 bases between the germline ends.

The rearrangement joins TRBV5-1 to TRBJ1-2, with D possibly TRBD1 on 6 matching bases. This CDR3 spans 15 amino acids. The germline gives CDR1 SGHRS, CDR2 YFSETQ. V was trimmed by 0 bases and J by 2 bases, leaving 11 bases between them. CDR3 nucleotide sequence: TGCGCCAGCAGCTTGGTCGGGACACCCAACTATGGCTACACCTTC. Translated: CASSLVGTPNYGYTF.

V is TRBV6-5 and J is TRBJ1-2; no reliable D call. With 7 bases removed from V and 3 bases from J, the gap between germline ends came to 9 bases. The CDR3 sequence is 12 residues long. The germline V gene has CDR1 MNHEY and CDR2 SVGAGI. The CDR3 coding sequence is TGTGCCAGCAACGGGGTGGACTATGGCTACACCTTC. This sequence encodes CASNGVDYGYTF.

The V gene is TRBV5-8, the J gene TRBJ2-7, with TRBD1 as a possible D gene (5 bases). Per germline, CDR1 SGHTS and CDR2 YDEGEE. Trimming removed 4 bases from V and 2 bases from J, with 10 bases in between. The CDR3 loop spans 13 amino acids. CDR3 loop: CASSPGRAYEQYF. The CDR3 coding sequence is TGTGCCAGCAGCCCCGGCAGGGCCTACGAGCAGTACTTC.

V is TRBV25-1 and J is TRBJ1-4; 8 bases are shared with TRBD1. Germline V gene sequence: CDR1 MGHDK, CDR2 SYGVNS. The CDR3 loop spans 14 amino acids. J gave up 8 bases and V 6 bases, and 8 bases lay outside the gene matches. In nucleotides, the CDR3 is TGTGCCAGCAGCAGGACAGGGATGAGGGAAAAACTGTTTTTT. This codes for CASSRTGMREKLFF.

Comments on this clone: The identical CDR3 is also encoded by other nucleotide sequences in the sample. The chain couples TRBV19 to TRBJ1-1, with 7 bases that match TRBD1. The CDR3 is made up of 14 amino acids. Trimming took 4 bases from V and 0 from J; bases not matched to a gene: 2. Germline V lookup: CDR1 LNHDA, CDR2 SQIVND (reference sequence). The CDR3 loop is CASSRQGLNTEAFF. The CDR3 coding sequence is TGTGCCAGTAGTAGACAGGGCCTGAACACTGAAGCTTTCTTT.